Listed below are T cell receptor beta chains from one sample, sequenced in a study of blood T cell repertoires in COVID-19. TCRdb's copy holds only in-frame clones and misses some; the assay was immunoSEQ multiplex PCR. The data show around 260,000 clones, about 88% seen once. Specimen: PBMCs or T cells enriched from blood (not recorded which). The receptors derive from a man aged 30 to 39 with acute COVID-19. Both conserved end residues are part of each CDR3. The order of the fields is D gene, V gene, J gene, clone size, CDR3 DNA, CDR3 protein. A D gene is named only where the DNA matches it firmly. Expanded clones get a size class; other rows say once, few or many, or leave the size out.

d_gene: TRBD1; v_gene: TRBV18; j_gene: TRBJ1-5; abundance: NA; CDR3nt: TGTGCCAGCTCACCGGGACAGAACAATCAGCCCCAGCATTTT; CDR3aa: CASSPGQNNQPQHF
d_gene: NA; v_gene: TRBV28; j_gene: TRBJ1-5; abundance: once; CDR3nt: TGTGCCAGCAGTTCCACAGGGTTAAGAATTCAGCCCCAGCATTTT; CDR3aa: CASSSTGLRIQPQHF
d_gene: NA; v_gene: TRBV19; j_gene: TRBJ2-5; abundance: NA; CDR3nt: TGTGCCAGTCTAGGGGCTGGCGACCAGTACTTC; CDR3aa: CASLGAGDQYF
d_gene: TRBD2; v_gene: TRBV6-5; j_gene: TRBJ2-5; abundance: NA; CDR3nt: TGTGCCAGCAGTTCGACTAGCGGGGTAAATACGGATACCCAGTACTTC; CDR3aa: CASSSTSGVNTDTQYF
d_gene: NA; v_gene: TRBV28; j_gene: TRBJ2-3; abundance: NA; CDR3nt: TGTGCCAGCAGTGGAAGACTCTACACGGGGAAAGATACGCAGTATTTT; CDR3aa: CASSGRLYTGKDTQYF
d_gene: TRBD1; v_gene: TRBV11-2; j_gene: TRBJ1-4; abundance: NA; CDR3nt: TGTGCCAGCAGCTCTCCGGGACAGGGGATGGTAAAAGAAAAACTGTTTTTT; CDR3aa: CASSSPGQGMVKEKLFF
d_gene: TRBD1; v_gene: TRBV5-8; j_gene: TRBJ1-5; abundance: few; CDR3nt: TGTGCCAGCAGCTTGAGACAGGGAATGGCAAATCAGCCCCAGCATTTT; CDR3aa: CASSLRQGMANQPQHF
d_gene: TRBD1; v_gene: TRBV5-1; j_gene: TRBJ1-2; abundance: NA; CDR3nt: TGCGCCAGCAGCTTGAGGGACAGTGGCTACACCTTC; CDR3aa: CASSLRDSGYTF
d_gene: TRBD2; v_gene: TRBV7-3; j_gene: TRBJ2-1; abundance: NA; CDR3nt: TGTGCCAGCAGTCACACCCCCGGGAGGGCTGATGAGCAGTTCTTC; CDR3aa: CASSHTPGRADEQFF
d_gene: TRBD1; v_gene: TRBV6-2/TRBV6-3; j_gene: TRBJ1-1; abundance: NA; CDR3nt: TGTGCCAGCAGCTATAGACAGGGAAACACTGAAGCTTTCTTT; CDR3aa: CASSYRQGNTEAFF
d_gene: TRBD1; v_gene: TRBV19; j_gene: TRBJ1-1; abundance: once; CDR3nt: TGTGCCAGTAGTCCGGACAGGGTTGTCAACACTGAAGCTTTCTTT; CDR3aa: CASSPDRVVNTEAFF
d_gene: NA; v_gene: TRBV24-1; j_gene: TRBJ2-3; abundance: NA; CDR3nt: TGTGCCTCCCGGGGTGCTGGAGGAGCAGATACGCAGTATTTT; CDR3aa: CASRGAGGADTQYF
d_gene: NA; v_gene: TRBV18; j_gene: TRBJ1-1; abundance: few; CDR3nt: TGTGCCAGCTCACCGTTCGTTCCCCCTGAAGCTTTCTTT; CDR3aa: CASSPFVPPEAFF
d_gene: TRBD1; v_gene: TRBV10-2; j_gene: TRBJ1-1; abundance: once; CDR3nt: TGCGCCAGCAGTGCTCAAGTCACAGGGGGCGCGACTGAAGCTTTCTTT; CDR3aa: CASSAQVTGGATEAFF
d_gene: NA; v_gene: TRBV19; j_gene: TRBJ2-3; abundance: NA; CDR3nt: TGTGCCAGTAGCCTGACAGGCGCAGATACGCAGTATTTT; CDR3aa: CASSLTGADTQYF
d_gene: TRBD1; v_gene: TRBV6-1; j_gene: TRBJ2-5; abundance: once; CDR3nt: TGTGCCAGCAGTGATCCACTCCGGGACAGACTCCAAGAGACCCAGTACTTC; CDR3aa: CASSDPLRDRLQETQYF
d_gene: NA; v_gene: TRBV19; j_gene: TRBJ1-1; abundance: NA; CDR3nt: TGTGCCAGTAGTATGAGGACAGAAGCTTTCTTT; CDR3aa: CASSMRTEAFF